A selection of T cell receptor beta chains follows, all from one sample in a study of shared clonotypes between healthy human individuals. Sequencing was performed with immunoSEQ multiplex PCR; in TCRdb, only in-frame clones are kept and a portion is missing. The sample lists about 710,000 clones, about 80% occurring once. Specimen: memory CD4+ T cells sorted from blood. The receptors derive from a young woman in good health. Each CDR3 is given with its conserved first and last residue. The D gene is left open where the match is weak. Size is omitted from some rows. Given values are once, few, many or a class for expanded clones.

D gene | J gene | V gene | clone size | CDR3 DNA | CDR3 protein
TRBD1 | TRBJ2-1 | TRBV28 | - | TGTGCCAGCCGGGACAGAGTTTACAATGAGCAGTTCTTC | CASRDRVYNEQFF
TRBD2 | TRBJ2-7 | TRBV11-3 | - | TGTGCCAGCAGCTCTGGACTAGCGGGAGGGACCGAGCAGTACTTC | CASSSGLAGGTEQYF
- | TRBJ1-2 | TRBV15 | - | TGTGCCACCTCCGAGTCTAACTATGGCTACACCTTC | CATSESNYGYTF
- | TRBJ2-5 | TRBV7-9 | - | TGTGCCAGCAGCCCTACTAACCTCGGGGTGTCCCAAGAGACCCAGTACTTC | CASSPTNLGVSQETQYF
TRBD1 | TRBJ2-7 | TRBV5-1 | - | TGCGCCAGCAGCTTGGGACAGGGGGCCTCCTACGAGCAGTACTTC | CASSLGQGASYEQYF
- | TRBJ2-1 | TRBV10-3 | - | TGTGCCATCAGTATAGACGGACTAATCGATGAGCAGTTCTTC | CAISIDGLIDEQFF
TRBD1 | TRBJ1-1 | TRBV29-1 | - | TGCAGCGTAACGGGACAGGGGAACACTGAAGCTTTCTTT | CSVTGQGNTEAFF
TRBD2 | TRBJ2-5 | TRBV4-2 | many | TGTGCCAGCAGGGGGGGGAGTTTGAAGACCCAGTACTTC | CASRGGSLKTQYF
- | TRBJ2-3 | TRBV18 | - | TGTGCCAGCTCACCACGAGTCGGGAGCGCAGATACGCAGTATTTT | CASSPRVGSADTQYF
- | TRBJ2-3 | TRBV6-1 | - | TGTGCCAGCAGTGAAGATGGCAGGCGCGTGGGGGATACGCAGTATTTT | CASSEDGRRVGDTQYF
TRBD2 | TRBJ2-3 | TRBV6-5 | few | TGTGCCAGCAGCCCGGGACTAGCGGGAAATACGCAGTATTTT | CASSPGLAGNTQYF
- | TRBJ1-2 | TRBV21-1 | - | TGTGCCAGCAGCAAAGGAGGGAGGGACTATGGCTACACCTTC | CASSKGGRDYGYTF
- | TRBJ2-1 | TRBV19 | - | TGTGCCAGTAGTCCCATGGGCGGGACCGGACGTAATGAGCAGTTCTTC | CASSPMGGTGRNEQFF
- | TRBJ1-3 | TRBV7-9 | - | TGTGCCAGCAGCTTAGACAGGGGAAACACCATATATTTT | CASSLDRGNTIYF
TRBD1 | TRBJ2-7 | TRBV29-1 | - | TGCAGCGTTAAGGGACAGGGCACCGAGCAGTACTTC | CSVKGQGTEQYF
TRBD1 | TRBJ1-5 | TRBV28 | - | TGTGCCAGCGGGGGGACAGGGGAACCCAGGAGCAATCAGCCCCAGCATTTT | CASGGTGEPRSNQPQHF
- | TRBJ2-7 | TRBV7-2 | many | TGTGCCAGCAGCCCGCAACCCTACGGCGAGCAGTACTTC | CASSPQPYGEQYF
TRBD1 | TRBJ2-1 | TRBV5-1 | - | TGCGCCAGCAGCTTCGGGGGACAGGGGAATGGAGATGAGCAGTTCTTC | CASSFGGQGNGDEQFF
TRBD1 | TRBJ2-2 | TRBV7-3 | - | TGTGCCAGCAGACAGGGGTATAGCACCGGGGAGCTGTTTTTT | CASRQGYSTGELFF
TRBD2 | TRBJ2-1 | TRBV11-1 | - | TGTGCCAGCAGCTTAGCTACGTCTCGCGGGAGGGTCTACAATGAGCAGTTCTTC | CASSLATSRGRVYNEQFF
- | TRBJ2-1 | TRBV28 | once | TGTGCCAGCTCATCACAAACCCTCCATGAGCAGTTCTTC | CASSSQTLHEQFF
TRBD2 | TRBJ2-3 | TRBV5-1 | - | TGCGCCAGCAGCTTTATGTCGGGAGGAAGCGCAGATACGCAGTATTTT | CASSFMSGGSADTQYF
- | TRBJ1-4 | TRBV20-1 | once | TGCAGTGCTAGCCGGGAAAAACTGTTTTTT | CSASREKLFF
- | TRBJ1-5 | TRBV28 | - | TGTGCCAGCACCTTAGGGGGGCAGAATCAGCCCCAGCATTTT | CASTLGGQNQPQHF
TRBD2 | TRBJ2-7 | TRBV18 | - | TGTGCCAGCTCCCTAGCGGGAGCCCCCTACGAGCAGTACTTC | CASSLAGAPYEQYF
TRBD2 | TRBJ2-5 | TRBV29-1 | - | TGCAGCGGAGAAGCGGGAGGAGAGACCCAGTACTTC | CSGEAGGETQYF
TRBD1 | TRBJ2-7 | TRBV4-1 | - | TGCGCCAGCAGCCGGACAGGTGACTACGAGCAGTACTTC | CASSRTGDYEQYF
TRBD1 | TRBJ2-2 | TRBV7-3 | - | TGTGCCAGCAGCTTACAGGGGGCGGTCGGGGAGCTGTTTTTT | CASSLQGAVGELFF
- | TRBJ1-2 | TRBV6-5 | - | TGTGCCAGCAGTTATCGACAGACCTATGGCTACACCTTC | CASSYRQTYGYTF
TRBD1 | TRBJ1-4 | TRBV5-1 | - | TGCGCCAGCAGGACCGGGACAGGCCCCACCGGGAATGAAAAACTGTTTTTT | CASRTGTGPTGNEKLFF
TRBD2 | TRBJ2-2 | TRBV5-1 | - | TGCGCCAGCCATGGACTAGCGGGAGGGCCGGAGACCGGGGAGCTGTTTTTT | CASHGLAGGPETGELFF